The TCR beta chain under discussion was sequenced for a study of OX40 agonist ivuxolimab in advanced cancers. Study details: The treatment was a fully human IgG2 OX40 agonist, ivuxolimab.

V was trimmed by 1 base and J by 1 base, leaving 14 bases between them. The length of the CDR3 is 18 residues. CDR1 and CDR2 (germline): LNHDA, SQIVND (reference sequence). Sequencing used immunoSEQ multiplex PCR; TCRdb keeps in-frame clones, though not all of them. The sample contains tens of thousands of clones, approximately 78% of which appear only once. The sequenced sample was CD4+ or CD8+ T cells sorted from blood, obtained in a trial of the OX40 agonist ivuxolimab. The chain employs TRBV19 and TRBJ1-6, with D perhaps matching TRBD1 (5 bases). This sequence was found in an adult with an advanced solid tumor such as melanoma, head and neck, liver or kidney cancer. The CDR3 loop reads CASSIGIRGGSYNSPLHF. In DNA form, the CDR3 reads TGTGCCAGTAGTATAGGTATCCGTGGGGGTTCCTATAATTCACCCCTCCACTTT.